The entry below gives a single TCR beta chain sequence along with its context. Its antigen is still unknown. The CDR3 is 13 amino acids. Germline CDR1 reads MDHEN; CDR2 reads SYDVKM. Deletions cut 7 bases from V and 4 bases from J, with 12 bases between. RNA was extracted with the RNeasy kit, and a quantity of about 0.45 to 1 ug was reverse transcribed using random hexamers. Amplification of TCR beta CDR3 spanned 54 Vbeta and 13 Jbeta via immunoSEQ multiplex PCR. TCRdb re-called the immunoSEQ multiplex PCR reads through MiXCR, storing one row per CDR3 protein. The sample holds more than 110,000 distinct CDR3 sequences, roughly 94% seen once. These data belong to a study of CD8 T cells in Susac syndrome. Broader study findings: Individuals included in the TCR sequencing and HLA analysis were acknowledged by the study to be relatively few in number.

Controls were healthy donors (matched for age and sex). Purification of the CD8+ and CD4+ T cells relied on negative isolation, and TEMRA cells underwent FACS enrichment. The chain is built from TRBV28 and TRBJ2-3; tentatively, D is TRBD1 or TRBD2 (5 bases each). The TCR was taken from a human donor in good health. Sample: CD8+ T cells from PBMCs. Here the CDR3 reads CASNEGQSDTQYF. CDR3 nucleotides: TGTGCCAGCAACGAGGGGCAGTCAGATACGCAGTATTTT.